This T cell receptor (beta chain) was identified in a study of T cell changes during pregnancy in multiple sclerosis. V lost 6 bases to trimming and J lost 4 bases, with 23 bases between them. Germline CDR1 and CDR2: MDHEN and SYDVKM. CDR3 length: 17 residues. Data came from immunoSEQ multiplex PCR; TCRdb stores just in-frame clones and leaves some out. The sample has approximately 120,000 clones, 95% to 98% seen once; the top ten hold roughly 0.45%. The TCR was taken from a female donor with multiple sclerosis, enrolled in a pregnancy study. The rearrangement links TRBV28 to TRBJ2-3; weak D call: TRBD1 (6 bases). Source: peripheral blood, taken after pregnancy. In DNA, the CDR3 is TGTGCCAGCAGCCCCCCCCCACAGGGACGGGTTGCAGATACGCAGTATTTT. Protein product: CASSPPPQGRVADTQYF.